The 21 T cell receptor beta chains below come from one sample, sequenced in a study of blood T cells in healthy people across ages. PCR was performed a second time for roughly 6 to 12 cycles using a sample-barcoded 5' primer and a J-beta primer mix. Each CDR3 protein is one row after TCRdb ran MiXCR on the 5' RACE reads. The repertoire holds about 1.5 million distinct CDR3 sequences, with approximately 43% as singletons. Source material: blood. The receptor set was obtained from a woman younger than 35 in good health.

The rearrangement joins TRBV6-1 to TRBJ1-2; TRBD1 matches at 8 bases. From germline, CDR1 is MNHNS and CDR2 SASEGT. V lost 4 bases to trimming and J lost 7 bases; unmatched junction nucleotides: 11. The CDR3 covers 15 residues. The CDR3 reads CASSGGRGRQAGYTF. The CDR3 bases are TGTGCCAGCAGTGGAGGCAGGGGGCGACAAGCTGGCTACACCTTC.

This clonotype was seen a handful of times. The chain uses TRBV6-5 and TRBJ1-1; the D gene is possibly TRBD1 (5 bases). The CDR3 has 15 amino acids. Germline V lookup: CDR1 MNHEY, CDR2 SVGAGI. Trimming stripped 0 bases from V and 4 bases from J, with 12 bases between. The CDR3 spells CASSYSGGRGTEAFF. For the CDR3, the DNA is TGTGCCAGCAGTTACTCTGGGGGTAGGGGCACTGAAGCTTTCTTT.

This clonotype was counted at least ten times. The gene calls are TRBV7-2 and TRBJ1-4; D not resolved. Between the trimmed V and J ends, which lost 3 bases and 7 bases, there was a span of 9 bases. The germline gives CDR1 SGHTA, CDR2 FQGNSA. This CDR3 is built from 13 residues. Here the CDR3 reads CASSFGVTEKLFF. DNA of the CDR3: TGTGCCAGCAGCTTCGGGGTGACTGAAAAACTGTTTTTT.

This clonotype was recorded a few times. CDR3 DNA: TGCAGCGTTGTAACCCCGGGACGGACAATAGATACGCAGTATTTT. Translation: CSVVTPGRTIDTQYF. The chain carries TRBV29-1 and TRBJ2-3, with D possibly being TRBD1 or TRBD2 (5 bases each). The CDR3 spans 15 residues. The germline gives CDR1 SQVTM, CDR2 ANQGSEA. Trimming cost V 4 bases and J 5 bases, with 19 bases left between them.

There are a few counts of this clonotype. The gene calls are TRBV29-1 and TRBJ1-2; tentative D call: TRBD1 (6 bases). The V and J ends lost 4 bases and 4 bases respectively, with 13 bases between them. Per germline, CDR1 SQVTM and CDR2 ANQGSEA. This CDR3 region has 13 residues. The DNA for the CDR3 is TGCAGCGTTGTGGGCAGGGGCGTCTATGGCTACACCTTC. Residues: CSVVGRGVYGYTF.

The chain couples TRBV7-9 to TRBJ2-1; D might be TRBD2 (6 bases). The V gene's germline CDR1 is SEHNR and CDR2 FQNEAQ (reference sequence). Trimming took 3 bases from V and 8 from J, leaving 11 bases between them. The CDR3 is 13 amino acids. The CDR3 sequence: CASSFTLADEQFF. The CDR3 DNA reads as TGTGCCAGCAGCTTCACCTTAGCGGATGAGCAGTTCTTC.

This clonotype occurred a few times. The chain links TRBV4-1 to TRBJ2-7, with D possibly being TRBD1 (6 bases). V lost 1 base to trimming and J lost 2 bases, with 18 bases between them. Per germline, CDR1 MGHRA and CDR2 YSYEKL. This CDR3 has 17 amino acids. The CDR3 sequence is CASSQGAAQGQPYEQYF. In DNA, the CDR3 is TGCGCCAGCAGCCAAGGAGCGGCACAGGGTCAACCCTACGAGCAGTACTTC.

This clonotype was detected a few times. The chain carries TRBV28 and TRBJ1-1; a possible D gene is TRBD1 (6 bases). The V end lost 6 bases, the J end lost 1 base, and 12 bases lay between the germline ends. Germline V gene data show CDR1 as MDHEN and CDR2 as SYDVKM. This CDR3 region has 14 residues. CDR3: CASRARGANTEAFF. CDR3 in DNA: TGTGCCAGCAGGGCGCGGGGGGCGAACACTGAAGCTTTCTTT.

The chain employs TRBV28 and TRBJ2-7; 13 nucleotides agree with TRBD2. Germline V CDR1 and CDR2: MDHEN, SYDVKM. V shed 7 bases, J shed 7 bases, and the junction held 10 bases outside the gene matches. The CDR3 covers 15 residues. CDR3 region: CASKNGLAGVNEQYF. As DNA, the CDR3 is TGTGCCAGCAAGAACGGACTAGCGGGGGTAAATGAGCAGTACTTC.

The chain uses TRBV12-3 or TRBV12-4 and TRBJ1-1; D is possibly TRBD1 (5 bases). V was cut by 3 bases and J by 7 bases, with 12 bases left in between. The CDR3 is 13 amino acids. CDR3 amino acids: CASSLGTVLEAFF. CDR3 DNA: TGTGCCAGCAGTTTGGGGACGGTGCTTGAAGCTTTCTTT.

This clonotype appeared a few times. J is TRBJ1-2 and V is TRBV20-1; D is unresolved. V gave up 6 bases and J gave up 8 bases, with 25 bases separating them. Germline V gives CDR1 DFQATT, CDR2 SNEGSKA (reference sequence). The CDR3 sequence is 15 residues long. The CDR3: CSAMIPGRTGRGYTF. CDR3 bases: TGCAGTGCAATGATCCCAGGCAGAACCGGGAGGGGCTACACCTTC.

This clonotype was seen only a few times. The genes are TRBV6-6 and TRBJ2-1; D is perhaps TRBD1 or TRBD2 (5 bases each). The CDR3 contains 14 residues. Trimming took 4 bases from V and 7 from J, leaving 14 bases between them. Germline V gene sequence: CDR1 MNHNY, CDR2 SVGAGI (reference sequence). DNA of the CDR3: TGTGCCAGCAGTTGGGACGACCTCTTTAATGAGCAGTTCTTC. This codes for CASSWDDLFNEQFF.

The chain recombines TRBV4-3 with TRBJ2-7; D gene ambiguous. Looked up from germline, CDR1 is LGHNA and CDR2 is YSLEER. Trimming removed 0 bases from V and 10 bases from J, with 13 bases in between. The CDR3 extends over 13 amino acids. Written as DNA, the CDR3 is TGCGCCAGCAGCCAAGAGATTAGCTCATTTCAGTACTTC. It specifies CASSQEISSFQYF.

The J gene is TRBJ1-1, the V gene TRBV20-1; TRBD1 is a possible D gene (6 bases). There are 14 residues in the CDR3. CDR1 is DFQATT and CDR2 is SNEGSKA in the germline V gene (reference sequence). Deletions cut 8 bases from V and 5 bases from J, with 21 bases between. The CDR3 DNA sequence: TGCAGTCCCGGCGGGGGGCTTTGGGGTACTGAAGCTTTCTTT. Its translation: CSPGGGLWGTEAFF.

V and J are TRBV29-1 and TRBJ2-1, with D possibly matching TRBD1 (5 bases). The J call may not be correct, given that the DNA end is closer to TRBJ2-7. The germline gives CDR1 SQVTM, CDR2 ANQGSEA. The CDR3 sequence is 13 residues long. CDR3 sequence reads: CSVARQPDNEQYF. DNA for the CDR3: TGCAGCGTTGCTAGACAGCCAGACAATGAGCAGTACTTC.

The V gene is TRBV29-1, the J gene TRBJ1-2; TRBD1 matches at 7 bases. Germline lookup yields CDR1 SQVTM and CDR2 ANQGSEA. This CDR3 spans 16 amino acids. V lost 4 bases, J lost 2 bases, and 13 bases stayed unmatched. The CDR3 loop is CSVGRRGDGGNYGYTF. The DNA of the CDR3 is TGCAGCGTTGGGCGCAGGGGGGACGGTGGAAACTATGGCTACACCTTC.

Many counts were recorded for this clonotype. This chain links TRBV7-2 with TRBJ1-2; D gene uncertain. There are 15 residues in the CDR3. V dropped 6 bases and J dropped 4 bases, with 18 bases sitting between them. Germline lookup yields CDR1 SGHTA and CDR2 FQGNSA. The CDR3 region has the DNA TGTGCCAGCAGACAAAGGGATCTCTCGCTCTATGGCTACACCTTC. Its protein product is CASRQRDLSLYGYTF.

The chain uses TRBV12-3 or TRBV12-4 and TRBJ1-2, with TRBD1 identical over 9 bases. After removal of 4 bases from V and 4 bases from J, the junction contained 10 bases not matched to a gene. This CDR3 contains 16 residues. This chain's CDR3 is CASSSAPGQGPYGYTF. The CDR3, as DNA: TGTGCCAGCAGTTCAGCACCGGGACAGGGCCCCTATGGCTACACCTTC.

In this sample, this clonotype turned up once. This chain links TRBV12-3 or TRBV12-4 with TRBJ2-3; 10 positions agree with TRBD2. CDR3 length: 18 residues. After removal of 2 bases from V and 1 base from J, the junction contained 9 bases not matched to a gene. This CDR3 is CASSLRTSGRPGTDTQYF. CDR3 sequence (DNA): TGTGCCAGCAGTTTAAGGACTAGCGGTAGACCTGGCACAGATACGCAGTATTTT.

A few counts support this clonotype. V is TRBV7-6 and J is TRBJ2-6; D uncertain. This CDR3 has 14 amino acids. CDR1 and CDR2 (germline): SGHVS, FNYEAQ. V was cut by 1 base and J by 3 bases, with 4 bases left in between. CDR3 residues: CASSLVYGANVLTF. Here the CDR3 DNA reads TGTGCCAGCAGCTTAGTATATGGGGCCAACGTCCTGACTTTC.

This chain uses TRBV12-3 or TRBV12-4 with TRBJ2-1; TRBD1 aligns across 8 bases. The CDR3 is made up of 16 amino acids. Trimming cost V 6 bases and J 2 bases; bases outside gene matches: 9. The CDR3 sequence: CASSAGQGRPYNEQFF. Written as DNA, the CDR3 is TGTGCCAGCAGCGCAGGACAGGGAAGGCCCTACAATGAGCAGTTCTTC.